Shown below are 25 T cell receptor beta chains from a single sample sequenced in a study of technical replicates of blood from several donors. Clones were sequenced by immunoSEQ multiplex PCR, and TCRdb holds only the in-frame ones, with some missing. The sample records about 67,000 clones, 95% to 98% being singletons. The sample was T cells isolated from PBMCs. All receptors derive from a human donor in good health.

Only one count was recorded for this clone. The J gene is TRBJ2-7, the V gene TRBV6-5; perhaps TRBD2 as D (6 bases). V was pared by 6 bases and J by 7 bases, with 19 bases between. The CDR3 has 14 residues. CDR1 is MNHEY, CDR2 SVGAGI, per germline. The CDR3 here is CASSPLTGVEEQYF. CDR3 coding DNA: TGTGCCAGCAGCCCACTTACGGGAGTGGAGGAGCAGTACTTC.

J is TRBJ2-3 and V is TRBV2; no clear D. V lost 5 bases to trimming and J lost 0 bases, with 27 bases between them. This CDR3 has 20 amino acids. Germline V gene lookup returns CDR1 SNHLY and CDR2 FYNNEI. CDR3 DNA: TGTGCCAGCAGTTTTCTGGTCCTTTGGCGGATCGAACATAGCACAGATACGCAGTATTTT. Translation gives CASSFLVLWRIEHSTDTQYF.

J is TRBJ1-2 and V is TRBV5-1; D may be TRBD1 (6 bases). V was cut by 6 bases and J by 6 bases, with 21 bases left in between. The length of the CDR3 is 15 residues. Germline CDR1 is SGHRS and CDR2 is YFSETQ. DNA for the CDR3: TGCGCCAGCAAGAAGAATGTGGGACAAAGCGATGGCTACACCTTC. This sequence encodes CASKKNVGQSDGYTF.

This chain uses TRBV2 with TRBJ2-2; TRBD2 agrees at 7 bases. Germline V gene data show CDR1 as SNHLY and CDR2 as FYNNEI. This CDR3 is built from 17 residues. V dropped 5 bases and J dropped 2; count of bases not matched to a gene: 11. CDR3 nucleotide sequence: TGTGCCAGCAGTTCTGGTGGAGCGGGGCTTAACACCGGGGAGCTGTTTTTT. Protein: CASSSGGAGLNTGELFF.

CDR3 bases: TGTGCCAGCAGCTCCCGGCTACTACTAGATACGCAGTATTTT. Protein sequence: CASSSRLLLDTQYF. J is TRBJ2-3 and V is TRBV13; D gene ambiguous. Germline values: CDR1 PRHDT, CDR2 FYEKMQ (reference sequence). The CDR3 extends over 14 amino acids. V dropped 4 bases and J dropped 5 bases, with 13 bases sitting between them.

J is TRBJ2-5 and V is TRBV5-4; TRBD2 might be the D (5 bases). Trimming took 0 bases from V and 3 from J, leaving 18 bases between them. Germline-derived CDR1 and CDR2 are SGHNT and YYREEE (reference sequence). The CDR3 contains 17 residues. Here the CDR3 reads CASSLAWPGWTEETQYF. As DNA, the CDR3 is TGTGCCAGCAGCTTGGCCTGGCCTGGTTGGACTGAAGAGACCCAGTACTTC.

The chain combines TRBV6-6 with TRBJ1-5; 7 bases are a match to TRBD1. V lost 6 bases, J lost 5 bases, and 13 bases stayed unmatched. This CDR3 has 16 amino acids. CDR1 is MNHNY, CDR2 SVGAGI, per germline (reference sequence). The CDR3 nucleotides are TGTGCCAGCAGCAGAAGAACAGGGGCGGAGGATCAGCCCCAGCATTTT. Encoded protein: CASSRRTGAEDQPQHF.

CDR3 region: CASSFSPTGEETQYF. The CDR3 bases are TGTGCCAGCAGCTTCTCCCCGACAGGGGAAGAGACCCAGTACTTC. J is TRBJ2-5 and V is TRBV11-2; 8 bases map to TRBD1. The CDR3 is made up of 15 amino acids. From germline, CDR1 is SGHAT and CDR2 FQNNGV. V was pared by 3 bases and J by 3 bases, with 6 bases of the junction left unmatched.

The chain carries TRBV7-6 and TRBJ2-7; a weak D match, TRBD1 (7 bases). The germline CDR1 and CDR2 sequences are SGHVS and FNYEAQ. The ends were cut back, 1 base at V and 2 bases at J, with 12 bases in the middle. The CDR3 covers 15 residues. CDR3 DNA sequence: TGTGCCAGCAGCTTAGAAGGGGGGACAGCCTACGAGCAGTACTTC. Translating gives CASSLEGGTAYEQYF.

This clone was observed a single time. The rearrangement joins TRBV7-2 to TRBJ1-5; maybe TRBD1 (5 bases). The V end lost 2 bases, the J end lost 5 bases, and 7 bases lay between the germline ends. From germline, CDR1 is SGHTA and CDR2 FQGNSA. CDR3 length equals 13 residues. CDR3 sequence (DNA): TGTGCCAGCAGCTTACGGGGGGATCAGCCCCAGCATTTT. Residues: CASSLRGDQPQHF.

The chain recombines TRBV18 with TRBJ2-1; D not resolved. Germline V gene data show CDR1 as KGHSH and CDR2 as LQKENI. The CDR3 length is 12 residues. Trimming shortened V by 4 bases and J by 5 bases, and 6 bases separated the two germline ends. The CDR3 coding sequence is TGTGCCAGCTCACGAACTGACAATGAGCAGTTCTTC. It codes for CASSRTDNEQFF. Supplemented by reference TRBV18 and TRBJ2-1, the full variable domain reads NAGVMQNPRHLVRRRGQEARLRCSPMKGHSHVYWYRQLPEEGLKFMVYLQKENIIDESGMPKERFSAEFPKEGPSILRIQQVVRGDSAAYFCASSRTDNEQFFGPGTRLTVL.

The chain couples TRBV11-2 to TRBJ1-1; possibly TRBD1 for D (5 bases). Germline loops: CDR1 SGHAT, CDR2 FQNNGV. This CDR3 is built from 17 residues. Trimming took off 5 bases at V and 11 bases at J, with 30 bases between the two ends. CDR3 in amino acids: CASSRGGGIRSESGAFF. The CDR3 DNA is TGTGCCAGCAGCCGCGGGGGGGGGATTAGGAGTGAAAGTGGGGCTTTCTTT.

The chain employs TRBV29-1 and TRBJ2-3; TRBD2 agrees at 12 bases. Germline loops: CDR1 SQVTM, CDR2 ANQGSEA. This CDR3 has 13 amino acids. CDR3 in DNA: TGCACCGGTGGACTAGCGGGGACAGATACGCAGTATTTT. It encodes CTGGLAGTDTQYF.

This clone was seen only once. V gene TRBV4-1 combines with J gene TRBJ2-3, with 8 positions matching TRBD2. The V segment lost 1 base and the J segment 5 bases; nucleotides outside the gene matches: 11. This CDR3 contains 17 residues. Germline V gene data show CDR1 as MGHRA and CDR2 as YSYEKL. The CDR3 DNA follows: TGCGCCAGCAGCCAAGTGGGATGGGCGGGGGGTGGAGATACGCAGTATTTT. Translated, it gives CASSQVGWAGGGDTQYF.

The CDR3 nucleotides are TGCGCCAGCAGCCCGAATGATAAGGGACTTAGCAATCAGCCCCAGCATTTT. Its protein is CASSPNDKGLSNQPQHF. The V gene is TRBV10-2, the J gene TRBJ1-5; D perhaps matches TRBD1 (5 bases). This CDR3 is built from 17 residues. Germline CDR1 and CDR2: WSHSY and SAAADI. The V and J ends lost 6 bases and 0 bases respectively, with 18 bases between them.

The chain is built from TRBV5-1 and TRBJ2-7, with 9 nucleotides matching TRBD2. After removal of 4 bases from V and 2 bases from J, the junction contained 7 bases not matched to a gene. Germline V gives CDR1 SGHRS, CDR2 YFSETQ. This CDR3 comprises 15 residues. CDR3 nucleotide sequence: TGCGCCAGCAGCGGAGGACTAGCGCCTCCCTACGAGCAGTACTTC. It specifies CASSGGLAPPYEQYF.

The count of this clone is one. In DNA, the CDR3 is TGTGCCAGCAGTCCTCTCGACAGACGTGAGACTGAAGCTTTCTTT. Its translation is CASSPLDRRETEAFF. This chain joins TRBV28 and TRBJ1-1; weak D call: TRBD1 (5 bases). V was pared by 5 bases and J by 5 bases, with 18 bases between. Per germline, CDR1 MDHEN and CDR2 SYDVKM. The CDR3 is made up of 15 amino acids.

This chain uses TRBV7-9 with TRBJ2-5, with D maybe TRBD1 (6 bases). With 6 bases removed from V and 7 bases from J, the gap between germline ends came to 12 bases. The CDR3 covers 12 residues. The germline V gene encodes CDR1 SEHNR and CDR2 FQNEAQ (reference sequence). The CDR3 reads CASSPPRGTQYF. In DNA, the CDR3 is TGTGCCAGCAGTCCTCCCAGGGGGACCCAGTACTTC.

The chain joins TRBV10-3 to TRBJ2-2, with 12 positions matching TRBD2. Germline V gives CDR1 ENHRY, CDR2 SYGVKD. CDR3 size: 18 residues. Trimming at V came to 2 bases and at J to 7 bases, leaving 11 bases not matched to a gene. The CDR3 DNA is TGTGCCATCAGTGAGAGGCGCGGGACTAGCGGGTCACACGGGGAGCTGTTTTTT. Protein product: CAISERRGTSGSHGELFF.

V usage is TRBV10-3 and J usage is TRBJ2-7, with 9 bases fitting TRBD1. Germline V CDR1 and CDR2: ENHRY, SYGVKD. V shed 4 bases and J 4 bases; nucleotides not matched to a gene: 11. The CDR3 extends over 16 amino acids. CDR3 nucleotides: TGTGCCATCAGTGGGAGCCCGGGACAGGGCTTTTACGAGCAGTACTTC. The encoded protein is CAISGSPGQGFYEQYF.

The CDR3 coding sequence is TGTGCCAGCAGTGGGTCGAGTTCCGAGCAGTACTTC. It specifies CASSGSSSEQYF. The chain combines TRBV6-1 with TRBJ2-7; unclear D gene. The CDR3 length is 12 residues. Looked up from germline, CDR1 is MNHNS and CDR2 is SASEGT. Trimming took 4 bases from V and 6 from J, leaving 10 bases between them.

This chain links TRBV19 with TRBJ2-3; 12 bases match TRBD2. V lost 6 bases to trimming and J lost 0 bases; unmatched junction nucleotides: 7. Germline loops: CDR1 LNHDA, CDR2 SQIVND (reference sequence). The CDR3 has 17 amino acids. CDR3 nucleotide sequence: TGTGCCAGTAGGAGGACTAGCGGGGCGACTAGCACAGATACGCAGTATTTT. This gives the protein CASRRTSGATSTDTQYF. Drawing the rest from reference TRBV19 and TRBJ2-3, the complete variable domain is DGGITQSPKYLFRKEGQNVTLSCEQNLNHDAMYWYRQDPGQGLRLIYYSQIVNDFQKGDIAEGYSVSREKKESFPLTVTSAQKNPTAFYLCASRRTSGATSTDTQYFGPGTRLTVL.

The chain has TRBV4-1 and TRBJ2-5; D is perhaps TRBD2 (6 bases). The CDR3 extends over 16 amino acids. V was clipped by 1 base and J by 2 bases, with 14 bases between them. Germline values: CDR1 MGHRA, CDR2 YSYEKL. This CDR3 is CASSQGGESTQETQYF. The CDR3 bases are TGCGCCAGCAGCCAAGGGGGGGAATCCACACAAGAGACCCAGTACTTC.

The chain employs TRBV14 and TRBJ2-7, with 8 bases aligning to TRBD1. The V gene's germline CDR1 is SGHDN and CDR2 FVKESK. This CDR3 comprises 14 residues. J lost 3 bases, V lost 2 bases, and 3 bases had no gene match. As DNA, the CDR3 is TGTGCCAGCAGCCAACAGGGGGCCGGCTACGAGCAGTACTTC. This sequence encodes CASSQQGAGYEQYF.

The gene calls are TRBV19 and TRBJ2-2; D uncertain. V was shortened by 4 bases and J by 1 base, with 4 bases between the two germline ends. There are 13 residues in the CDR3. Germline CDR1 and CDR2: LNHDA and SQIVND (reference sequence). CDR3 sequence (DNA): TGTGCCAGTAGTAAGCGGAACACCGGGGAGCTGTTTTTT. Encoded protein: CASSKRNTGELFF.